This T cell receptor beta chain derives from a study of beta chain features in type 1 diabetes. Background on the study: No age, gender or cell yield differences were seen between patients and healthy donors. Regarding the study as a whole: Patients with Type 1 diabetes showed moderately but significantly shorter TCRB CDR3s in all four CD4+ subsets.

The sequenced template was cDNA made from the entire isolated RNA. Profiled with immunoSEQ multiplex PCR; TCRdb holds only in-frame clones, not every one. The sample holds under 200,000 clones; around 8.4% are singletons and the top ten take about 0.5%. The table lists this clone with a few counts. What it binds is unknown. Germline V gene sequence: CDR1 ENHRY, CDR2 SYGVKD. The CDR3 has 16 amino acids. After removal of 3 bases from V and 9 bases from J, the junction contained 9 bases not matched to a gene. The rearrangement uses TRBV10-3 and TRBJ2-1; 12 bases map to TRBD2. The source material was central memory CD4+ T cells from blood. The origin of this receptor is a woman between 18 and 29 years old with type 1 diabetes. CDR3 nucleotides: TGTGCCATCAGTGATGGTTCTAGCGGGAGGGCATTTGAGCAGTTCTTC. It yields the protein CAISDGSSGRAFEQFF.